This T cell receptor beta chain emerged from a study of blood T cell repertoires in COVID-19. Across the study: Some COVID-19 samples were acute and others convalescent; all came from the United States, Italy and Spain. PBMCs, B-cell-depleted T cells, or T cells were the source of the cDNA or gDNA that made up the material.

Authors' processing steps: It was from reference gene primer amplification that nucleated cell counts were estimated. Here immunoSEQ multiplex PCR was the method, and the copy in TCRdb shows in-frame clones only, minus some. V, J and clone size derive from that table, while D and trimming were established from the DNA sequence. Here the sample spans about 370,000 clones, around 90% being singletons. Germline CDR1 SGHTA, CDR2 FQGNSA. Trimming removed 5 bases from V and 12 bases from J; junction bases left unmatched: 12. This CDR3 has 14 residues. The material sequenced was peripheral blood. The receptor was isolated from a woman in her thirties with COVID-19, enrolled during active disease. The rearrangement uses TRBV7-2 and TRBJ2-7; 11 bases fit TRBD2. Here the CDR3 reads CASSPQLAGATPYV. The CDR3 nucleotides read TGTGCCAGCAGCCCACAACTAGCGGGAGCTACACCGTACGTC.